Listed here are 3 T cell receptor beta chains from one sample, sequenced in a study of shared clonotypes between healthy human individuals. Produced via immunoSEQ multiplex PCR; TCRdb's table is partial and in-frame only. There are roughly 1,000,000 clones in the sample; about four fifths occur only once, and 0.5% to 0.65% lies in the top ten. The specimen was memory CD4+ T cells from PBMCs. Specified subset: CD45RA-negative fraction. The receptors derive from a man in his late teens or twenties in good health. Some clones in this sample may be carry-over from other donors' samples.

The V gene is TRBV29-1, the J gene TRBJ1-4, with D perhaps matching TRBD1 (6 bases). V lost 4 bases and J 4 bases, leaving 16 bases between the germline ends. The CDR3 runs to 15 residues. Per germline, CDR1 SQVTM and CDR2 ANQGSEA. The CDR3 is CSVASWTAHNEKLFF. The CDR3 region has the DNA TGCAGCGTTGCCTCTTGGACAGCCCATAATGAAAAACTGTTTTTT.

The chain employs TRBV29-1 and TRBJ2-1; D might be TRBD1 (5 bases). The CDR3 has 14 amino acids. The germline V gene has CDR1 SQVTM and CDR2 ANQGSEA. V dropped 3 bases and J dropped 8 bases, with 17 bases sitting between them. CDR3 coding DNA: TGCAGCGTTGAGAGGTGGCAGGGAATCCATGAGCAGTTCTTC. This translates into CSVERWQGIHEQFF.

The rearrangement links TRBV5-4 to TRBJ1-3; tentative D call: TRBD1 (5 bases). V dropped 7 bases and J dropped 0 bases, with 8 bases sitting between them. This CDR3 comprises 13 residues. Germline V gene sequence: CDR1 SGHNT, CDR2 YYREEE (reference sequence). The CDR3 DNA follows: TGTGCCAGCGAGGGACTCTCTGGAAACACCATATATTTT. This encodes CASEGLSGNTIYF. Based on the CDR3 plus reference TRBV5-4 and TRBJ1-3, the full variable domain is ETGVTQSPTHLIKTRGQQVTLRCSSQSGHNTVSWYQQALGQGPQFIFQYYREEENGRGNFPPRFSGLQFPNYSSELNVNALELDDSALYLCASEGLSGNTIYFGEGSWLTVV.